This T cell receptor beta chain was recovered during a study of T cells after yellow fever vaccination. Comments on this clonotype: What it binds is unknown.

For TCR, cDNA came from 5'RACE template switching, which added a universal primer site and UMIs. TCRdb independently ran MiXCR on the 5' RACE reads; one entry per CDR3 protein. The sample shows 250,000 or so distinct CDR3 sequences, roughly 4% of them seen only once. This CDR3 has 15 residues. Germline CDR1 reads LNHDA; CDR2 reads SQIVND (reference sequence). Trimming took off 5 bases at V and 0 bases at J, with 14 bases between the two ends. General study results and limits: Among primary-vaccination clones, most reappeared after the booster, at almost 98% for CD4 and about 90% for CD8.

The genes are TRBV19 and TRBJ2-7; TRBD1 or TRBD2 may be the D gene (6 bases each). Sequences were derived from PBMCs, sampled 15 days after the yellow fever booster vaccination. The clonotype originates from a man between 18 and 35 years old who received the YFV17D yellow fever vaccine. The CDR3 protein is CASSPRRGVSYEQYF. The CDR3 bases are TGTGCCAGTAGTCCAAGGAGGGGGGTCTCCTACGAGCAGTACTTC.